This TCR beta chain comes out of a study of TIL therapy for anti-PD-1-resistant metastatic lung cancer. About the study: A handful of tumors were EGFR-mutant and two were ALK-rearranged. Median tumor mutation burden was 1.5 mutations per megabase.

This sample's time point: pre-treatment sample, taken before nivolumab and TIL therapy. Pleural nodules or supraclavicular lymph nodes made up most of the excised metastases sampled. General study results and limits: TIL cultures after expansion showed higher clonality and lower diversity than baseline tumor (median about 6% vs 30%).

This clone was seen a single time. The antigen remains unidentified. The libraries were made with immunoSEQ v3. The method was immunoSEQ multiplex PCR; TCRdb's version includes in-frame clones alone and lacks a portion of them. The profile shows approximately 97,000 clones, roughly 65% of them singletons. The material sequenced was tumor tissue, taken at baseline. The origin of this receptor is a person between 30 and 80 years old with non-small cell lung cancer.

CDR3 DNA sequence: TGCAGCGTTGAAGGACTAGCTGACTACAATGAGCAGTTCTTC. Translated: CSVEGLADYNEQFF. This chain uses TRBV29-1 with TRBJ2-1; TRBD2 aligns across 7 bases. CDR1 SQVTM and CDR2 ANQGSEA come from the germline V gene. Germline trimming cut 1 base from V and 3 bases from J; bases unmatched to any gene: 3. CDR3 length: 14 amino acids.